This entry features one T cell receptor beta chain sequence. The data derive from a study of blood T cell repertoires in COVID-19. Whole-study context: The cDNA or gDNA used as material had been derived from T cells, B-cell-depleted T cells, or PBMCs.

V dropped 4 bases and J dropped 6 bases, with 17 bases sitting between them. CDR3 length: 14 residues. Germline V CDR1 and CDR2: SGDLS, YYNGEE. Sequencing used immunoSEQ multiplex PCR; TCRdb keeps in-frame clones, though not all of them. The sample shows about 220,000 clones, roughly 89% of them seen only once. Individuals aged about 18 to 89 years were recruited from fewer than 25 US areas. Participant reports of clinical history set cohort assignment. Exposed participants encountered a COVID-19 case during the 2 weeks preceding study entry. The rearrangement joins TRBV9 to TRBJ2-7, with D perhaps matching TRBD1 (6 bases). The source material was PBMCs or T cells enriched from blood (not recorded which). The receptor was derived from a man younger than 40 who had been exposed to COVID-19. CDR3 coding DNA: TGTGCCAGCAGCCCCTGGGACATCCCAGGCGAGCAGTACTTC. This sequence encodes CASSPWDIPGEQYF.